This T cell receptor beta chain is from a study of blood T cell repertoires in COVID-19. The CDR3 runs 13 residues. From germline, CDR1 is SGHTA and CDR2 FQGTGA. V lost 5 bases to trimming and J lost 4 bases, with 8 bases between them. Produced via immunoSEQ multiplex PCR; TCRdb's table is partial and in-frame only. The sample contains 330,000 or so clones, 92% of which appear only once. Sample: PBMCs or T cells enriched from blood (not recorded which). The TCR sequence derives from a woman aged 25 to 45 who had recovered from COVID-19. The chain carries TRBV7-3 and TRBJ2-2, with D possibly TRBD1 on 5 matching bases. As DNA, the CDR3 is TGTGCCAGCAGCCTAGGGGCCACCGGGGAGCTGTTTTTT. Its translation is CASSLGATGELFF.